Listed here are 23 T cell receptor beta chains from one sample, sequenced in a study of cytomegalovirus exposure and HLA in healthy donors. Amplification used 60 Vbeta primers and 13 Jbeta primers. This table comes from immunoSEQ multiplex PCR, and its TCRdb copy is limited to in-frame clones, with some not included. This sample has approximately 280,000 clones, with about nine tenths found just once. The sample comprised PBMCs. The receptors shown here come from a man in his forties or fifties in good health and CMV-seropositive.

This chain joins TRBV18 and TRBJ2-2; 9 bases agree with TRBD1. In germline, CDR1 is KGHSH, CDR2 LQKENI. CDR3 length: 14 amino acids. The trim removed 6 bases at V and 7 bases at J, leaving 6 bases unmatched. This CDR3 reads CASSQGQGDGELFF. In DNA, the CDR3 is TGTGCCAGCTCGCAGGGACAGGGTGACGGGGAGCTGTTTTTT. Full variable domain (missing parts from reference TRBV18 and TRBJ2-2): NAGVMQNPRHLVRRRGQEARLRCSPMKGHSHVYWYRQLPEEGLKFMVYLQKENIIDESGMPKERFSAEFPKEGPSILRIQQVVRGDSAAYFCASSQGQGDGELFFGEGSRLTVL.

The chain has TRBV7-9 and TRBJ1-2; the match to TRBD1 covers 12 bases. In germline, CDR1 is SEHNR, CDR2 FQNEAQ (reference sequence). The junction had 17 bases not matched to a gene; V was cut back by 4 bases and J by 8 bases. This CDR3 has 18 residues. The CDR3 loop is CASSSASEPGQGARGYTF. The CDR3 DNA reads as TGTGCCAGCAGCTCCGCCTCCGAGCCGGGACAGGGGGCTAGGGGCTACACCTTC. Full variable domain (rest looked up from reference TRBV7-9 and TRBJ1-2): DTGVSQNPRHKITKRGQNVTFRCDPISEHNRLYWYRQTLGQGPEFLTYFQNEAQLEKSRLLSDRFSAERPKGSFSTLEIQRTEQGDSAMYLCASSSASEPGQGARGYTFGSGTRLTVV.

This sequence joins TRBV13 and TRBJ2-7; 11 bases agree with TRBD2. CDR3 length equals 14 residues. Losses at the gene ends were 2 bases for V and 3 bases for J; bases not matched to a gene: 0. Germline lookup yields CDR1 PRHDT and CDR2 FYEKMQ (reference sequence). The CDR3 DNA sequence: TGTGCCAGCAGCTTACTAGCGGGAGGCTACGAGCAGTACTTC. Amino acids: CASSLLAGGYEQYF.

V usage is TRBV7-2 and J usage is TRBJ1-4, with 8 bases fitting TRBD1. This CDR3 has 17 amino acids. J lost 3 bases, V lost 5 bases, and 11 bases had no gene match. CDR1 SGHTA and CDR2 FQGNSA come from the germline V gene. The CDR3 region has the DNA TGTGCCAGCAGCAGACAGGGGCCCCCTAGGGCTAATGAAAAACTGTTTTTT. This translates into CASSRQGPPRANEKLFF.

The count of this clone is one. This chain joins TRBV9 and TRBJ2-2; 10 bases map to TRBD2. The length of the CDR3 is 17 residues. V trimming: 0 bases; J trimming: 6 bases; junction bases outside the gene matches: 8. From germline, CDR1 is SGDLS and CDR2 YYNGEE. Written as DNA, the CDR3 is TGTGCCAGCAGCGTAGGATATCCTAGCGGGAGCGCCGGGGAGCTGTTTTTT. Translating it yields CASSVGYPSGSAGELFF. Full variable domain (rest looked up from reference TRBV9 and TRBJ2-2): DSGVTQTPKHLITATGQRVTLRCSPRSGDLSVYWYQQSLDQGLQFLIQYYNGEERAKGNILERFSAQQFPDLHSELNLSSLELGDSALYFCASSVGYPSGSAGELFFGEGSRLTVL.

The chain uses TRBV6-5 and TRBJ1-1, with D possibly matching TRBD1 (5 bases). CDR1 and CDR2 (germline): MNHEY, SVGAGI. The ends were cut back, 1 base at V and 6 bases at J, with 9 bases in the middle. This CDR3 has 13 residues. The CDR3 bases are TGTGCCAGCAGTTACTTGGGACTTGCTGAAGCTTTCTTT. Translated, it gives CASSYLGLAEAFF.

This sequence joins TRBV7-6 and TRBJ2-1; D gene ambiguous. Trimming took 4 bases from V and 3 from J, leaving 7 bases between them. Germline loops: CDR1 SGHVS, CDR2 FNYEAQ. The CDR3 is 13 amino acids. The CDR3 sequence: CASSSIGYNEQFF. The CDR3 region has the DNA TGTGCCAGCAGCTCAATCGGCTACAATGAGCAGTTCTTC.

This chain uses TRBV7-8 with TRBJ2-1; D possibly corresponds to TRBD2 (6 bases). CDR1 and CDR2 from the germline V gene are SGHVS and FQNEAQ. Trimming stripped 8 bases from V and 4 bases from J, with 18 bases between. The CDR3 extends over 15 amino acids. This chain's CDR3 is CASYTLAGGYNEQFF. In DNA, the CDR3 is TGTGCCAGCTATACCCTAGCAGGAGGGTACAATGAGCAGTTCTTC.

The genes are TRBV19 and TRBJ1-5; 10 bases agree with TRBD1. The germline V gene has CDR1 LNHDA and CDR2 SQIVND (reference sequence). V lost 6 bases and J lost 8; bases outside the gene matches: 10. The CDR3 is made up of 15 amino acids. CDR3 loop: CASSPDRGQGEPQHF. The CDR3 coding sequence is TGTGCCAGTAGCCCCGACAGGGGGCAGGGGGAGCCCCAGCATTTT.

This chain connects TRBV9 to TRBJ2-7; possibly TRBD1 for D (6 bases). Germline CDR1 and CDR2: SGDLS and YYNGEE. CDR3 size: 14 residues. V lost 4 bases to trimming and J lost 7 bases, with 18 bases between them. The CDR3, as DNA: TGTGCCAGCAGCATGGGACAAGACCCCTTGGAGCAGTACTTC. Protein product: CASSMGQDPLEQYF.

The chain employs TRBV28 and TRBJ2-3, with TRBD2 matching over 7 bases. The CDR3 runs to 15 residues. Germline V CDR1 and CDR2: MDHEN, SYDVKM. Germline trimming cut 2 bases from V and 1 base from J; bases unmatched to any gene: 3. The CDR3 spells CASSLRGRGTDTQYF. The DNA for the CDR3 is TGTGCCAGCAGTTTACGCGGGAGAGGCACAGATACGCAGTATTTT.

The rearrangement uses TRBV11-2 and TRBJ2-7; 8 nucleotides line up with TRBD1. After removal of 4 bases from V and 2 bases from J, the junction contained 7 bases not matched to a gene. Germline assignment: CDR1 SGHAT and CDR2 FQNNGV. This CDR3 contains 15 residues. The CDR3 is CASSSGQGPAYEQYF. The CDR3 coding sequence is TGTGCCAGCAGCTCCGGACAGGGTCCAGCCTACGAGCAGTACTTC.

V usage is TRBV7-9 and J usage is TRBJ2-7, with 9 bases aligning to TRBD1. This CDR3 spans 15 amino acids. Germline V gives CDR1 SEHNR, CDR2 FQNEAQ (reference sequence). V was clipped by 5 bases and J by 6 bases; unmatched bases: 11. CDR3 protein: CASSLGRDRVSEQYF. DNA for the CDR3: TGTGCCAGCAGCCTCGGCCGGGACAGGGTGAGCGAGCAGTACTTC.

This clone appeared a single time. The chain couples TRBV5-4 to TRBJ1-2, with TRBD1 matching 9 bases. The J segment lost 7 bases and the V segment lost 0 bases, leaving 4 bases of the junction unmatched. This CDR3 has 14 residues. Germline V lookup: CDR1 SGHNT, CDR2 YYREEE (reference sequence). Here the CDR3 reads CASSLEQGQGGYTF. For the CDR3, the DNA is TGTGCCAGCAGCTTGGAACAGGGACAGGGTGGCTACACCTTC.

This clone appeared a single time. This sequence joins TRBV15 and TRBJ2-5; 10 nucleotides agree with TRBD2. Germline lookup yields CDR1 LNHNV and CDR2 YYDKDF (reference sequence). This CDR3 has 19 amino acids. Trimming took 3 bases from V and 5 from J; bases not matched to a gene: 18. The CDR3 sequence is CATSSKRLAGRQAVETQYF. The CDR3 DNA is TGTGCCACCAGCAGCAAGCGACTAGCGGGCCGACAAGCAGTTGAGACCCAGTACTTC.

The chain is built from TRBV19 and TRBJ1-1; TRBD1 agrees at 7 bases. This CDR3 has 15 amino acids. From germline, CDR1 is LNHDA and CDR2 SQIVND (reference sequence). V was clipped by 5 bases and J by 5 bases; unmatched bases: 11. The CDR3 reads CASSPRAGGGTEAFF. In nucleotides, the CDR3 is TGTGCCAGTAGTCCCCGGGCAGGGGGAGGTACTGAAGCTTTCTTT.

The V and J genes are TRBV7-9 and TRBJ2-7; D gene uncertain. Germline V gene lookup returns CDR1 SEHNR and CDR2 FQNEAQ (reference sequence). Trimming removed 0 bases from V and 7 bases from J, with 10 bases in between. The CDR3 totals 13 residues. The CDR3: CASSLAARWEQYF. The DNA of the CDR3 is TGTGCCAGCAGCTTAGCTGCACGGTGGGAGCAGTACTTC.

The V gene is TRBV7-9, the J gene TRBJ2-1; 14 positions match TRBD2. V shed 2 bases, J shed 8 bases, and the junction held 5 bases outside the gene matches. Germline V lookup: CDR1 SEHNR, CDR2 FQNEAQ (reference sequence). This CDR3 contains 16 residues. The CDR3 DNA reads TGTGCCAGCAGCTTAAGGACTAGCGGGAGGTTGGATGAGCAGTTCTTC. It is translated as CASSLRTSGRLDEQFF. The complete variable domain, with remaining parts taken from reference TRBV7-9 and TRBJ2-1, reads DTGVSQNPRHKITKRGQNVTFRCDPISEHNRLYWYRQTLGQGPEFLTYFQNEAQLEKSRLLSDRFSAERPKGSFSTLEIQRTEQGDSAMYLCASSLRTSGRLDEQFFGPGTRLTVL.

The V and J genes are TRBV2 and TRBJ1-4; 9 bases are a match to TRBD1. The CDR3 extends over 14 amino acids. V lost 6 bases to trimming and J lost 4 bases; unmatched junction nucleotides: 3. Per the germline V gene, CDR1 is SNHLY and CDR2 is FYNNEI. This chain's CDR3 is CASRSTGGNEKLFF. For the CDR3, the DNA is TGTGCCAGCAGATCGACAGGGGGTAATGAAAAACTGTTTTTT.

This chain uses TRBV4-2 with TRBJ1-1; no clear D gene. The germline V gene has CDR1 LGHNA and CDR2 YNFKEQ. Trimming shortened V by 4 bases and J by 4 bases, and 7 bases separated the two germline ends. This CDR3 is 12 amino acids long. This chain's CDR3 is CASSPPGTEAFF. The DNA of the CDR3 is TGTGCCAGCAGCCCCCCCGGCACTGAAGCTTTCTTT.

The rearrangement links TRBV7-8 to TRBJ1-3; 7 bases are a match to TRBD1. Trimming removed 5 bases from V and 3 bases from J; junction bases left unmatched: 4. CDR1 is SGHVS, CDR2 FQNEAQ, per germline. This CDR3 region has 14 residues. Here the CDR3 DNA reads TGTGCCAGCAGCCACTACAGGGGTGGAAACACCATATATTTT. The encoded protein is CASSHYRGGNTIYF.

This rearrangement joins TRBV7-9 to TRBJ1-1, with D tentatively TRBD1 (6 bases). The V end was cut by 3 bases, the J end by 5 bases, with 13 bases between. CDR1 is SEHNR, CDR2 FQNEAQ, per germline (reference sequence). The CDR3 runs 14 residues. CDR3 bases: TGTGCCAGCAGCTTCCAGGGGAGGGGAACTGAAGCTTTCTTT. Translated: CASSFQGRGTEAFF.

This clone was seen once. This rearrangement joins TRBV18 to TRBJ1-1; 10 nucleotides agree with TRBD1. Looked up from germline, CDR1 is KGHSH and CDR2 is LQKENI. The V gene end was trimmed by 5 bases and the J gene end by 1 base; junction bases not matched to a gene: 4. CDR3 length equals 15 residues. The CDR3 region has the DNA TGTGCCAGCTCAGGGGGACAGGGGAAGAACACTGAAGCTTTCTTT. Translated: CASSGGQGKNTEAFF.